The clone carrying this T cell receptor beta chain was seen a handful of times. As yet, its antigen is unknown. Source study methods: Junction-only sequences without quality scores were provided by ImmunoSEQ, so filtering was different. Libraries were prepared by immunoSEQ multiplex PCR; TCRdb keeps only in-frame clonotypes and omits some of them. V and J calls plus clone size are reproduced from that table; the DNA served to infer D and trimming. The data hold a few million clones, with approximately 93% observed a single time. The CDR3 length is 13 residues. Trimming removed 3 bases from V and 2 bases from J, with 7 bases in between. The germline V gene has CDR1 SGHTA and CDR2 FQGTGA. This sample was taken from a study of shared clonotypes between healthy human individuals. General study results and limits: Sorted-subset samples were not fully sequenced, rarefaction indicated. Estimated richness was generally greater in naive than memory subsets.

The receptor was isolated from a man aged 18 to 35 in good health. Some clones in this sample may be carry-over from other donors' samples. Sequenced input: naive CD4+ T cells from PBMCs. Indicated subset: CD45RA+ positively selected. The gene calls are TRBV7-3 and TRBJ1-1; D is ambiguous. CDR3: CASSLLRNTEAFF. CDR3 DNA sequence: TGTGCCAGCAGCTTGTTGCGTAACACTGAAGCTTTCTTT.